The next 29 T cell receptor beta chains were all read from a single sample in a study of T-cell reconstitution after alpha-beta-depleted transplantation in children (dated by TCRdb to about 2016). The method behind the library was PCR. Sequenced using an Illumina HiSeq 2500. TCR library preparation used molecular barcoding, with unique molecular identifiers applied to normalize quantification of the TCRbeta repertoire. TCRdb reprocessed the public reads (quality trimming at Q25 with fastp, clone calling with MiXCR) and kept in-frame beta chains. Rows are combined by CDR3 protein, so each entry shows the most common genes and DNA. Recorded for this sample are about 1,000,000 distinct CDR3 sequences; roughly 29% of them occurred a single time. The ten biggest clones cover about 28% of the sample. Reading the label with the study, this specimen's treatment or condition is: allogeneic hematopoietic cell transplantation with graft depleted of TCRalphabeta T cells and CD19 B cells.

The sequencing used PBMCs, mostly from graft donor cells, collected 360 days after TCRalphabeta/CD19-depleted stem cell transplant. The receptor set was obtained from a boy under two years old who had a stem cell transplant for SCID, so the T cells may come from the graft donor.

This clonotype was seen at least ten times. The V gene is TRBV6-4, the J gene TRBJ2-5; 8 bases are shared with TRBD2. CDR3 length equals 18 residues. Germline assignment: CDR1 MRHNA and CDR2 SNTAGT. With 5 bases clipped from V and 1 base from J, the junction kept 15 bases outside the gene matches. Written as DNA, the CDR3 is TGTGCCAGCAGTCCTTCAACTAGCGGAAGGGTAGGCCAAGAGACCCAGTACTTC. It codes for CASSPSTSGRVGQETQYF.

A few counts support this clonotype. CDR3 region: CASSSTRPLAVHNEQFF. CDR3 coding DNA: TGTGCCAGCAGCTCAACACGACCCCTAGCCGTCCACAATGAGCAGTTCTTC. The chain uses TRBV3-1 and TRBJ2-1, with a weak D call TRBD2 (5 bases). CDR3 length equals 17 residues. Trimming stripped 5 bases from V and 5 bases from J, with 22 bases between. CDR1 and CDR2 from the germline V gene are LGHDT and YNNKEL (reference sequence).

This clonotype has just a few counts. The rearrangement joins TRBV20-1 to TRBJ1-1; D is ambiguous. Germline-derived CDR1 and CDR2 are DFQATT and SNEGSKA (reference sequence). Trimming removed 3 bases at V and 1 base at J, with 9 bases between. This CDR3 spans 13 amino acids. This chain's CDR3 is CSARPIGNTEAFF. For the CDR3, the DNA is TGCAGTGCTAGGCCGATAGGGAACACTGAAGCTTTCTTT.

V and J are TRBV20-1 and TRBJ2-2, with TRBD1 identical over 7 bases. There are 14 residues in the CDR3. J gave up 1 base and V 6 bases, and 5 bases lay outside the gene matches. Germline values: CDR1 DFQATT, CDR2 SNEGSKA (reference sequence). The CDR3 region is CSAPDRRNTGELFF. The DNA of the CDR3 is TGCAGTGCCCCGGACAGGAGGAACACCGGGGAGCTGTTTTTT.

The rearrangement uses TRBV11-2 and TRBJ2-5; D is perhaps TRBD1 (5 bases). Germline CDR1 and CDR2: SGHAT and FQNNGV. This CDR3 contains 14 residues. The V and J ends lost 5 bases and 5 bases respectively, with 15 bases between them. This CDR3 is CASSPGIVGETQYF. CDR3 coding DNA: TGTGCCAGCAGCCCAGGGATTGTTGGGGAGACCCAGTACTTC.

A remark on this clonotype: A junction boundary mismatches the germline segment, possibly from a read error. The CDR3 loop reads CASSFSWGPTNEKLFF. The DNA for the CDR3 is TGTGCCAGCAGTTTCTCCTGGGGGCCAACGAATGAAAAACTGTTTTTT. The rearrangement uses TRBV12-3 or TRBV12-4 and TRBJ1-4, with D perhaps matching TRBD1 (6 bases). The CDR3 consists of 16 residues.

This clonotype was picked up a small number of times. The V gene is TRBV12-3 or TRBV12-4, the J gene TRBJ2-3; D ambiguous. V lost 6 bases and J lost 2, with 12 bases in between. CDR3 length: 14 amino acids. In nucleotides, the CDR3 is TGTGCCAGCAGCCATAGTCGCCTCACAGATACGCAGTATTTT. This encodes CASSHSRLTDTQYF.

This clonotype was found a few times. This rearrangement joins TRBV20-1 to TRBJ2-1, with 11 bases that match TRBD2. Trimming cost V 6 bases and J 5 bases; bases outside gene matches: 0. Per germline, CDR1 DFQATT and CDR2 SNEGSKA (reference sequence). The CDR3 has 12 residues. The DNA of the CDR3 is TGCAGTGCGGGACTAGCGGACAATGAGCAGTTCTTC. This sequence encodes CSAGLADNEQFF.

This clonotype was counted between two and nine times. V gene TRBV18 combines with J gene TRBJ2-1; D is perhaps TRBD2 (6 bases). CDR1 is KGHSH, CDR2 LQKENI, per germline. The V end was cut by 4 bases, the J end by 7 bases, with 20 bases between. The length of the CDR3 is 16 residues. In DNA, the CDR3 is TGTGCCAGCTCACAAGCCGGGACTCGATGGTGGAATGAGCAGTTCTTC. It is translated as CASSQAGTRWWNEQFF.

The V call is TRBV12-3 or TRBV12-4, the J call TRBJ1-1, with D perhaps TRBD1 (5 bases). Trimming took 6 bases from V and 2 from J, leaving 13 bases between them. The length of the CDR3 is 14 residues. The CDR3 DNA reads as TGTGCCAGCAGCCCCGAGGGGTTCAACACTGAAGCTTTCTTT. This gives the protein CASSPEGFNTEAFF.

J is TRBJ1-1 and V is TRBV9; D unresolved. The length of the CDR3 is 14 residues. The germline V and J ends were trimmed by 0 bases and 11 bases, with 17 bases remaining between them. Germline V gives CDR1 SGDLS, CDR2 YYNGEE. The CDR3, as DNA: TGTGCCAGCAGCGTAGGATTGGGCCCCAAGGTCGCTTTCTTT. This gives the protein CASSVGLGPKVAFF.

The J gene is TRBJ2-1, the V gene TRBV10-2, with D possibly matching TRBD1 (6 bases). Trimming removed 0 bases at V and 2 bases at J, with 11 bases between. The CDR3 sequence is 16 residues long. Germline V gene sequence: CDR1 WSHSY, CDR2 SAAADI. The CDR3 sequence: CASSESYRDPYNEQFF. The DNA for the CDR3 is TGCGCCAGCAGTGAGTCGTACAGGGACCCCTACAATGAGCAGTTCTTC.

The chain couples TRBV29-1 to TRBJ2-2; 11 nucleotides align to TRBD2. The CDR3 sequence is 14 residues long. Trimming removed 4 bases from V and 2 bases from J; junction bases left unmatched: 0. Germline loops: CDR1 SQVTM, CDR2 ANQGSEA. The CDR3 loop is CSVGLAGNTGELFF. In DNA form, the CDR3 reads TGCAGCGTTGGACTAGCGGGAAACACCGGGGAGCTGTTTTTT.

The J gene is TRBJ2-1, the V gene TRBV7-7; D uncertain. Germline CDR1 SSHAT, CDR2 FNYEAQ (reference sequence). The V and J ends lost 2 bases and 8 bases respectively, with 16 bases between them. This CDR3 is 15 amino acids long. CDR3 in DNA: TGTGCCAGCAGCTTAAGTCCAGCGACCTGGGATGAGCAGTTCTTC. Protein product: CASSLSPATWDEQFF. Complete variable domain (other parts from reference TRBV7-7 and TRBJ2-1): GAGVSQSPRYKVTKRGQDVTLRCDPISSHATLYWYQQALGQGPEFLTYFNYEAQPDKSGLPSDRFSAERPEGSISTLTIQRTEQRDSAMYRCASSLSPATWDEQFFGPGTRLTVL.

This chain connects TRBV27 to TRBJ2-7; D not resolved. V lost 4 bases and J 6 bases, leaving 13 bases between the germline ends. The CDR3 sequence is 13 residues long. The germline CDR1 and CDR2 sequences are MNHEY and SMNVEV (reference sequence). DNA of the CDR3: TGTGCCAGCAGTTCCGGGTCCGATGGCGAGCAGTACTTC. This sequence encodes CASSSGSDGEQYF.

This sequence joins TRBV28 and TRBJ1-6, with 11 bases fitting TRBD1. The CDR3 runs 19 residues. V shed 5 bases and J 6 bases; nucleotides not matched to a gene: 15. Germline values: CDR1 MDHEN, CDR2 SYDVKM. The CDR3 spells CASSGQGANRVYRNSPLHF. CDR3 in DNA: TGTGCCAGCAGTGGACAGGGGGCGAATAGGGTATATCGTAATTCACCCCTCCACTTT. Full variable domain (rest looked up from reference TRBV28 and TRBJ1-6): DVKVTQSSRYLVKRTGEKVFLECVQDMDHENMFWYRQDPGLGLRLIYFSYDVKMKEKGDIPEGYSVSREKKERFSLILESASTNQTSMYLCASSGQGANRVYRNSPLHFGNGTRLTVT.

V usage is TRBV7-2 and J usage is TRBJ2-1, with TRBD2 as a possible D gene (7 bases). In germline, CDR1 is SGHTA, CDR2 FQGNSA. The CDR3 is 16 amino acids. The germline V and J ends were trimmed by 2 bases and 0 bases, with 11 bases remaining between them. This chain's CDR3 is CASSLRAGASYNEQFF. The CDR3 nucleotides read TGTGCCAGCAGCTTACGGGCGGGGGCCTCCTACAATGAGCAGTTCTTC.

Many counts were recorded for this clonotype. The gene calls are TRBV10-3 and TRBJ2-7; D is undetermined. The CDR3 spans 12 residues. Trimming removed 0 bases at V and 1 base at J, with 1 base between. CDR1 is ENHRY and CDR2 is SYGVKD in the germline V gene. CDR3 protein: CAISESSYEQYF. The DNA for the CDR3 is TGTGCCATCAGTGAGTCTTCCTACGAGCAGTACTTC.

This chain links TRBV29-1 with TRBJ2-1, with 11 bases matching TRBD2. Per the germline V gene, CDR1 is SQVTM and CDR2 is ANQGSEA. Trimming removed 6 bases from V and 4 bases from J; junction bases left unmatched: 8. This CDR3 has 15 residues. CDR3 loop: CSVLGASGGYNEQFF. CDR3 in DNA: TGCAGCGTACTCGGGGCTAGCGGGGGGTACAATGAGCAGTTCTTC.

The chain employs TRBV12-3 or TRBV12-4 and TRBJ1-1; possible D gene TRBD1, 6 bases. The CDR3 loop spans 16 amino acids. Between the trimmed V and J ends, which lost 5 bases and 0 bases, there was a span of 16 bases. The CDR3 DNA is TGTGCCAGCAGTAAAATCCTTACAGGGATGAACACTGAAGCTTTCTTT. Translated, it gives CASSKILTGMNTEAFF.

The sample holds a few counts of this clonotype. The rearrangement joins TRBV5-6 to TRBJ2-1, with D perhaps TRBD1 (5 bases). The CDR3 has 16 residues. Per germline, CDR1 SGHDT and CDR2 YYEEEE. V lost 0 bases, J lost 3 bases, and 13 bases lay in between. The CDR3 region has the DNA TGTGCCAGCAGCTTGGCTGGGGCCGTGGGCTACAATGAGCAGTTCTTC. Translated, it gives CASSLAGAVGYNEQFF.

This clonotype was found a few times. The chain is built from TRBV20-1 and TRBJ1-1; D gene ambiguous. The CDR3 spans 14 residues. V lost 6 bases to trimming and J lost 0 bases, with 14 bases between them. CDR1 is DFQATT, CDR2 SNEGSKA, per germline (reference sequence). CDR3 nucleotide sequence: TGCAGTGCCGGGCTCCGAGGGATGAACACTGAAGCTTTCTTT. This sequence encodes CSAGLRGMNTEAFF.

J is TRBJ2-7 and V is TRBV7-2; 10 bases fit TRBD1. Trimming removed 4 bases from V and 0 bases from J; junction bases left unmatched: 3. Per the germline V gene, CDR1 is SGHTA and CDR2 is FQGNSA. CDR3 length equals 15 residues. The CDR3 DNA sequence: TGTGCCAGCAGCTGGACAGGGGGACCCTCCTACGAGCAGTACTTC. This gives the protein CASSWTGGPSYEQYF.

This clonotype was detected only once. The chain has TRBV11-1 and TRBJ2-2; D might be TRBD1 or TRBD2, each matching 5 bases. The CDR3 spans 18 residues. The V gene's germline CDR1 is SGHAT and CDR2 FQDESV (reference sequence). V lost 2 bases and J lost 7, with 23 bases in between. The CDR3: CASSLTKTGAAGDGELFF. DNA for the CDR3: TGTGCCAGCAGCTTAACGAAAACAGGAGCCGCCGGGGACGGGGAGCTGTTTTTT.

This chain connects TRBV29-1 to TRBJ1-1, with D tentatively TRBD1 (6 bases). CDR1 SQVTM and CDR2 ANQGSEA come from the germline V gene. Trimming cost V 5 bases and J 2 bases, with 12 bases left between them. The CDR3 runs 13 residues. CDR3 in amino acids: CSVKGGGNTEAFF. Here the CDR3 DNA reads TGCAGCGTTAAAGGGGGGGGAAACACTGAAGCTTTCTTT.

This clonotype has ten or more counts. The V gene is TRBV14, the J gene TRBJ2-1; the D is unclear. Germline lookup yields CDR1 SGHDN and CDR2 FVKESK. V was pared by 5 bases and J by 3 bases, with 8 bases between. The CDR3 length is 13 residues. CDR3 nucleotides: TGTGCCAGCAGCGTCCGATACTACAATGAGCAGTTCTTC. The encoded protein is CASSVRYYNEQFF.

The sample holds one count of this clonotype. V and J are TRBV7-9 and TRBJ2-1, with D maybe TRBD1 (6 bases). V shed 6 bases and J shed 2 bases, with 17 bases lying between them. CDR3 length equals 16 residues. Per germline, CDR1 SEHNR and CDR2 FQNEAQ (reference sequence). CDR3 nucleotides: TGTGCCAGCAGTTCCCAGGACAGCCTCCCCTACAATGAGCAGTTCTTC. The encoded protein is CASSSQDSLPYNEQFF.

The chain links TRBV27 to TRBJ2-3, with 9 bases that match TRBD2. The CDR3 sequence is 15 residues long. V dropped 4 bases and J dropped 2; count of bases not matched to a gene: 4. Germline V gives CDR1 MNHEY, CDR2 SMNVEV (reference sequence). CDR3 region: CASSSTSGPTDTQYF. DNA of the CDR3: TGTGCCAGCAGTTCGACTAGCGGACCCACAGATACGCAGTATTTT.

In this sample, this clonotype turned up a few times. The chain joins TRBV19 to TRBJ1-1, with D unclear. The CDR3 has 15 amino acids. Trimming took off 5 bases at V and 0 bases at J, with 13 bases between the two ends. CDR1 is LNHDA and CDR2 is SQIVND in the germline V gene (reference sequence). The CDR3 sequence: CASSHRLMMNTEAFF. The CDR3 DNA reads TGTGCCAGTAGTCACCGACTGATGATGAACACTGAAGCTTTCTTT.